This TCR beta chain comes out of a study of identifying expanded T cells in peripheral blood. The table came from immunoSEQ multiplex PCR; TCRdb's copy has only in-frame clones and leaves some out. Among 85,000 to 100,000 clones listed, roughly 88% were seen once. Germline CDR1 reads SGHNT; CDR2 reads YENEEA. The CDR3 extends over 14 amino acids. V was pared by 4 bases and J by 0 bases, with 6 bases between. This chain joins TRBV11-3 and TRBJ2-2; the D is unclear. The sequence was obtained from a person aged 18-70 years in good health. The specimen sequenced was blood. This CDR3 reads CASSYEANTGELFF. In nucleotides, the CDR3 is TGTGCCAGCAGCTATGAGGCGAACACCGGGGAGCTGTTTTTT.